This T cell receptor (beta chain) was recovered during a study of blood T cell repertoires in COVID-19. About the research overall: The United States, Italy and Spain supplied acute and convalescent COVID-19 samples. Nucleic acid was either cDNA or gDNA, and it came from T cells, B-cell-depleted T cells, or PBMCs.

Original analysis: The authors estimated nucleated cell counts from reference gene primer amplification. The table came from immunoSEQ multiplex PCR; TCRdb's copy has only in-frame clones and leaves some out. For V, J and clone size, that table is used; D and trimming come from the DNA. Of about 170,000 clones listed, about nine tenths are singletons. Germline loops: CDR1 ENHRY, CDR2 SYGVKD. V dropped 4 bases and J dropped 0 bases, with 16 bases sitting between them. This CDR3 region has 16 residues. Sequenced material: peripheral blood. V usage is TRBV10-3 and J usage is TRBJ2-7; TRBD2 might be the D (5 bases). This TCR was sampled from a man aged 18 to 35 with COVID-19, enrolled during active disease. CDR3 nucleotide sequence: TGTGCCATCAGTGGGGAGCTGCTCCTCTTCTCCTACGAGCAGTACTTC. Residues: CAISGELLLFSYEQYF.